The 24 T cell receptor beta chains below all came from one sample that was sequenced in a study of beta chain features in type 1 diabetes. Expressed TCRB transcripts were sequenced, since all the RNA that had been isolated was reverse transcribed. TCRdb's copy holds only in-frame clones and misses some; the assay was immunoSEQ multiplex PCR. The sample consists of 350,000 to 450,000 clones, about 15% of them appearing once. Sequenced material: naive CD4+ T cells from blood. Every receptor here comes from a man aged 25-40 years in good health.

The chain has TRBV5-4 and TRBJ2-3; D not resolved. V was clipped by 1 base and J by 0 bases, with 9 bases between them. This CDR3 comprises 15 residues. Germline CDR1 is SGHNT and CDR2 is YYREEE (reference sequence). The CDR3 nucleotides are TGTGCCAGCAGCTTGACGGAGTTTAGCACAGATACGCAGTATTTT. This codes for CASSLTEFSTDTQYF.

This clone has only a few counts. This chain joins TRBV5-4 and TRBJ2-1; weak D call: TRBD1 (6 bases). Germline assignment: CDR1 SGHNT and CDR2 YYREEE (reference sequence). Trimming took 4 bases from V and 0 from J, leaving 14 bases between them. There are 16 residues in the CDR3. The CDR3 nucleotides are TGTGCCAGCAGCGCGCCACAGGGAAGCTCCTACAATGAGCAGTTCTTC. This encodes CASSAPQGSSYNEQFF. The whole variable domain, filled in from reference TRBV5-4 and TRBJ2-1, reads ETGVTQSPTHLIKTRGQQVTLRCSSQSGHNTVSWYQQALGQGPQFIFQYYREEENGRGNFPPRFSGLQFPNYSSELNVNALELDDSALYLCASSAPQGSSYNEQFFGPGTRLTVL.

This chain uses TRBV9 with TRBJ1-4; D not resolved. Germline V gene sequence: CDR1 SGDLS, CDR2 YYNGEE. The V and J ends lost 0 bases and 8 bases respectively, with 14 bases between them. CDR3 size: 15 residues. The CDR3 is CASSVGADKQEKLFF. DNA of the CDR3: TGTGCCAGCAGCGTAGGGGCCGATAAGCAGGAAAAACTGTTTTTT. Full variable domain (remainder filled in from reference TRBV9 and TRBJ1-4): DSGVTQTPKHLITATGQRVTLRCSPRSGDLSVYWYQQSLDQGLQFLIQYYNGEERAKGNILERFSAQQFPDLHSELNLSSLELGDSALYFCASSVGADKQEKLFFGSGTQLSVL.

The V and J genes are TRBV11-3 and TRBJ2-2; D unclear. The CDR3 totals 12 residues. Germline V gene lookup returns CDR1 SGHNT and CDR2 YENEEA. Trimming stripped 4 bases from V and 5 bases from J, with 5 bases between. The CDR3 sequence is CASSYLTGELFF. The CDR3 DNA reads as TGTGCCAGCAGCTATCTTACCGGGGAGCTGTTTTTT.

A few counts support this clone. The chain uses TRBV5-1 and TRBJ2-1; D perhaps matches TRBD1 (5 bases). V was cut by 4 bases and J by 2 bases, with 13 bases left in between. CDR3 length: 15 residues. Germline CDR1 is SGHRS and CDR2 is YFSETQ. The chain's CDR3 is CASSPTVLTYNEQFF. DNA for the CDR3: TGCGCCAGCAGCCCGACAGTTTTAACCTACAATGAGCAGTTCTTC.

The CDR3 region has the DNA TGTGCCAGCAGTTTCGACAGACTGAATTCACCCCTCCACTTT. The encoded protein is CASSFDRLNSPLHF. This chain uses TRBV27 with TRBJ1-6, with D perhaps TRBD1 (5 bases). CDR1 is MNHEY, CDR2 SMNVEV, per germline (reference sequence). V lost 3 bases and J 7 bases, leaving 10 bases between the germline ends. This CDR3 has 14 amino acids.

The chain joins TRBV13 to TRBJ2-3; 11 positions match TRBD1. V gave up 5 bases and J gave up 7 bases; unmatched junction bases: 8. CDR1 and CDR2 (germline): PRHDT, FYEKMQ (reference sequence). The CDR3 length is 15 residues. The CDR3 is CASSHRTGGGNTQYF. The CDR3 coding sequence is TGTGCCAGCAGCCACCGGACAGGGGGCGGAAATACGCAGTATTTT.

V usage is TRBV15 and J usage is TRBJ2-2, with unresolved D. The CDR3 is 14 amino acids. Trimming pared 5 bases from V and 0 bases from J, leaving 7 bases between. Per the germline V gene, CDR1 is LNHNV and CDR2 is YYDKDF (reference sequence). The CDR3 DNA reads TGTGCCACCAGCCCTCGGGCGAACACCGGGGAGCTGTTTTTT. Translation: CATSPRANTGELFF. Combining the CDR3 with reference TRBV15 and TRBJ2-2 gives the whole variable domain DAMVIQNPRYQVTQFGKPVTLSCSQTLNHNVMYWYQQKSSQAPKLLFHYYDKDFNNEADTPDNFQSRRPNTSFCFLDIRSPGLGDTAMYLCATSPRANTGELFFGEGSRLTVL.

This clone has more than one count but fewer than ten. The chain joins TRBV7-9 to TRBJ2-3; D uncertain. Germline loops: CDR1 SEHNR, CDR2 FQNEAQ (reference sequence). This CDR3 spans 14 amino acids. V dropped 6 bases and J dropped 2 bases, with 12 bases sitting between them. CDR3 nucleotide sequence: TGTGCCAGCAGTCTCGCGCCAAACACAGATACGCAGTATTTT. It codes for CASSLAPNTDTQYF. The full variable domain, in which reference TRBV7-9 and TRBJ2-3 provide the parts outside the CDR3, is DTGVSQNPRHKITKRGQNVTFRCDPISEHNRLYWYRQTLGQGPEFLTYFQNEAQLEKSRLLSDRFSAERPKGSFSTLEIQRTEQGDSAMYLCASSLAPNTDTQYFGPGTRLTVL.

This clone turned up a few times. The CDR3 sequence: CASSFSGLAGVSSYNEQFF. The DNA of the CDR3 is TGTGCCAGCAGCTTCTCCGGACTAGCGGGGGTGAGCTCCTACAATGAGCAGTTCTTC. V gene TRBV7-9 combines with J gene TRBJ2-1, with TRBD2 matching over 13 bases. The CDR3 has 19 amino acids. CDR1 and CDR2 from the germline V gene are SEHNR and FQNEAQ (reference sequence). V dropped 3 bases and J dropped 0; count of bases not matched to a gene: 8.

Here the CDR3 DNA reads TGTGCCAGCCAAACCCGGGACAGGGGACCCACTGAAGCTTTCTTT. It translates to CASQTRDRGPTEAFF. V is TRBV13 and J is TRBJ1-1; 10 positions match TRBD1. The ends lost 8 bases at V and 4 bases at J; junction bases unmatched: 10. The CDR3 totals 15 residues. Germline assignment: CDR1 PRHDT and CDR2 FYEKMQ (reference sequence).

In its sample, this clone was seen a few times. The chain carries TRBV4-1 and TRBJ2-7; D possibly corresponds to TRBD2 (5 bases). V dropped 3 bases and J dropped 3 bases, with 18 bases sitting between them. Germline V lookup: CDR1 MGHRA, CDR2 YSYEKL. The CDR3 extends over 16 amino acids. The CDR3 DNA reads as TGCGCCAGCAGCCATCAACGAGGGAACCGGGACTACGAGCAGTACTTC. Translation gives CASSHQRGNRDYEQYF.

This clone was seen only a few times. This sequence joins TRBV10-3 and TRBJ2-7; the match to TRBD1 covers 9 bases. This CDR3 spans 14 amino acids. Germline lookup yields CDR1 ENHRY and CDR2 SYGVKD. V gave up 7 bases and J gave up 0 bases; unmatched junction bases: 4. DNA of the CDR3: TGTGCCATCAAGCGGGACAGGGCCTCCTACGAGCAGTACTTC. As protein: CAIKRDRASYEQYF.

In regard to this clone: Other nucleotide sequences in the sample specify the same CDR3. The rearrangement joins TRBV15 to TRBJ2-3; D is possibly TRBD1 or TRBD2 (6 bases each). The V gene lost 3 bases and the J gene lost 1 base, with 8 bases spanning the gap. The CDR3 is made up of 14 amino acids. Germline values: CDR1 LNHNV, CDR2 YYDKDF (reference sequence). The CDR3 region is CATSRRGGTDTQYF. In nucleotides, the CDR3 is TGTGCCACCAGCAGGAGGGGGGGCACAGATACGCAGTATTTT.

This clone was counted between two and nine times. The chain carries TRBV7-9 and TRBJ2-7; D gene ambiguous. CDR1 SEHNR and CDR2 FQNEAQ come from the germline V gene (reference sequence). The CDR3 spans 13 residues. V lost 1 base, J lost 3 bases, and 7 bases lay in between. CDR3 coding DNA: TGTGCCAGCAGCTTAGTACCGGACTACGAGCAGTACTTC. Encoded protein: CASSLVPDYEQYF.

V and J are TRBV25-1 and TRBJ2-1, with D uncertain. CDR3 length: 13 amino acids. CDR1 is MGHDK and CDR2 is SYGVNS in the germline V gene. Trimming shortened V by 1 base and J by 16 bases, and 17 bases separated the two germline ends. As DNA, the CDR3 is TGTGCCAGCAGTGAATTTAGCTCCACTGGGTTTTTCTTC. This translates into CASSEFSSTGFFF.

This clone was detected a few times. J is TRBJ2-5 and V is TRBV7-2; a weak D match, TRBD1 (6 bases). V was clipped by 5 bases and J by 5 bases, with 12 bases between them. Germline-derived CDR1 and CDR2 are SGHTA and FQGNSA. The CDR3 runs 13 residues. The CDR3 here is CASSPQGRETQYF. The CDR3 bases are TGTGCCAGCAGCCCACAGGGTCGGGAGACCCAGTACTTC.

V usage is TRBV7-2 and J usage is TRBJ2-7; D is perhaps TRBD1 (6 bases). Trimming removed 5 bases from V and 4 bases from J, with 9 bases in between. The germline gives CDR1 SGHTA, CDR2 FQGNSA. The CDR3 totals 12 residues. DNA for the CDR3: TGTGCCAGCAGCCAAGGGGGATACGAGCAGTACTTC. The encoded protein is CASSQGGYEQYF. Supplemented by reference TRBV7-2 and TRBJ2-7, the full variable domain reads GAGVSQSPSNKVTEKGKDVELRCDPISGHTALYWYRQSLGQGLEFLIYFQGNSAPDKSGLPSDRFSAERTGGSVSTLTIQRTQQEDSAVYLCASSQGGYEQYFGPGTRLTVT.

The V and J genes are TRBV18 and TRBJ2-7, with a weak D call TRBD1 (8 bases). The CDR3 loop spans 13 amino acids. Germline assignment: CDR1 KGHSH and CDR2 LQKENI. Trimming stripped 5 bases from V and 4 bases from J, with 12 bases between. In nucleotides, the CDR3 is TGTGCCAGCTCATCACAGGGGGGGTACGAGCAGTACTTC. Protein product: CASSSQGGYEQYF. Using reference TRBV18 and TRBJ2-7 for the parts outside the CDR3, the full variable domain is NAGVMQNPRHLVRRRGQEARLRCSPMKGHSHVYWYRQLPEEGLKFMVYLQKENIIDESGMPKERFSAEFPKEGPSILRIQQVVRGDSAAYFCASSSQGGYEQYFGPGTRLTVT.

The J gene is TRBJ2-7, the V gene TRBV11-2; D is unresolved. The CDR3 is 11 amino acids. Germline assignment: CDR1 SGHAT and CDR2 FQNNGV. The ends were cut back, 3 bases at V and 3 bases at J, with 3 bases in the middle. DNA for the CDR3: TGTGCCAGCAGCTTTCACTACGAGCAGTACGTC. This encodes CASSFHYEQYV.

This clone was recorded many times. This chain connects TRBV30 to TRBJ2-1; 11 bases map to TRBD2. This CDR3 contains 18 residues. The V gene end was trimmed by 4 bases and the J gene end by 4 bases; junction bases not matched to a gene: 15. Germline CDR1 is GTSNPN and CDR2 is SVGIG (reference sequence). Here the CDR3 reads CAWNRDRQTSGTYNEQFF. The CDR3 DNA follows: TGTGCCTGGAACCGGGACAGGCAGACTAGCGGGACTTACAATGAGCAGTTCTTC.

Of note for this clone: A much larger clone differs from this one at a single base, so this may be a read error. The sample contains more than one DNA sequence encoding this CDR3. V gene TRBV9 combines with J gene TRBJ1-2; a weak D match, TRBD1 (5 bases). CDR1 SGDLS and CDR2 YYNGEE come from the germline V gene. Trimming shortened V by 0 bases and J by 8 bases, and 14 bases separated the two germline ends. The length of the CDR3 is 14 residues. In DNA form, the CDR3 reads TGTGCCAGCAGCGTAGACAGACCCGGGGCGGGCTACACCTTC. This encodes CASSVDRPGAGYTF.

This clone was seen a handful of times. This rearrangement joins TRBV23-1 to TRBJ2-7, with D perhaps TRBD1 or TRBD2 (5 bases each). TRBV23-1 is filed as an ORF, its function uncertain. With 7 bases removed from V and 2 bases from J, the gap between germline ends came to 27 bases. This CDR3 region has 18 residues. The CDR3 reads CASTPACRDPQFTYEQYV. The CDR3 DNA reads TGCGCCAGCACCCCTGCCTGCCGGGACCCTCAGTTCACCTACGAGCAGTACGTC.

The chain employs TRBV25-1 and TRBJ2-1, with 7 bases that match TRBD1. The V and J ends lost 6 bases and 3 bases, in that order; junction bases with no gene match: 11. The CDR3 covers 16 residues. Per germline, CDR1 MGHDK and CDR2 SYGVNS. This CDR3 reads CASSPYRGTVYNEQFF. The CDR3 coding sequence is TGTGCCAGCAGCCCATACAGGGGAACGGTCTACAATGAGCAGTTCTTC.